This T cell receptor (beta chain) stems from a study of cytomegalovirus exposure and HLA in healthy donors. Study-wide findings and caveats: According to reports, the classifier identified cytomegalovirus status with high specificity and sensitivity. Available immune exposure information was restricted to CMV serostatus only. Some V segments could not be told apart, so they were left out, TRBV6-2 and TRBV6-3 among them.

The CDR3 is 16 amino acids. Germline V gene data show CDR1 as KGHSH and CDR2 as LQKENI. The ends lost 1 base at V and 2 bases at J; junction bases unmatched: 5. With regard to this clone: Its antigen remains unidentified.

PCR amplification relied on 60 Vbeta primers (plus 13 Jbeta primers). Methods used by the authors: A later analysis tallied approximately 80 million unique TCR beta chains, 9 million to 12 million of them shared. Produced via immunoSEQ multiplex PCR; TCRdb's table is partial and in-frame only. V, J and clone size were drawn from that table, and D and trimming were deduced from the DNA. The data hold hundreds of thousands of clones, with approximately 78% observed a single time. The sequenced sample was PBMCs. This rearrangement joins TRBV18 to TRBJ2-1; 7 nucleotides agree with TRBD2. This TCR was recovered from a male donor in good health and CMV-seronegative. CDR3 coding DNA: TGTGCCAGCTCACCACGAGGGAGGGATACCTACAATGAGCAGTTCTTC. This encodes CASSPRGRDTYNEQFF.